The 10 T cell receptor beta chains reported below all come from one sample, sequenced in a study of T cell repertoires in cytomegalovirus infection. Which antigens these TCRs recognize remains unknown. TCRdb re-derived calls from the reads in MiXCR, one entry per CDR3 protein. Among some 150,000 distinct CDR3 sequences listed, 25% to 35% were seen once. This specimen consisted of CD8+ T cells from cultured PBMCs, obtained from culture after CMV antigen stimulation. Receptors were obtained from a human donor in good health (CMV status not recorded). Some clones in this sample may be carry-over from other donors' samples.

V usage is TRBV20-1 and J usage is TRBJ2-1; unclear D gene. CDR3 length: 15 residues. Deletions cut 3 bases from V and 6 bases from J, with 18 bases between. From germline, CDR1 is DFQATT and CDR2 SNEGSKA (reference sequence). CDR3 DNA sequence: TGCAGTGCTAGTCCTGCAGGCCCCCAACTCAATGAGCAGTTCTTC. This encodes CSASPAGPQLNEQFF.

This clonotype has a handful of counts. CDR3 sequence: CASRLRAGGVNTEAFF. Here the CDR3 DNA reads TGTGCCAGCAGGTTAAGGGCCGGGGGGGTGAACACTGAAGCTTTCTTT. The chain combines TRBV7-8 with TRBJ1-1; perhaps TRBD1 as D (5 bases). Germline CDR1 is SGHVS and CDR2 is FQNEAQ. The CDR3 runs to 16 residues. The V gene lost 6 bases and the J gene lost 0 bases, with 17 bases spanning the gap.

This clonotype was detected only once. J is TRBJ1-1 and V is TRBV5-8; D may be TRBD1 (5 bases). V was clipped by 2 bases and J by 8 bases, with 13 bases between them. In germline, CDR1 is SGHTS, CDR2 YDEGEE. The CDR3 spans 13 residues. The CDR3 sequence: CASSFGGISEAFF. CDR3 coding DNA: TGTGCCAGCAGCTTCGGGGGAATTTCGGAAGCTTTCTTT.

The chain links TRBV19 to TRBJ2-6; D is possibly TRBD1 (6 bases). Germline lookup yields CDR1 LNHDA and CDR2 SQIVND (reference sequence). V lost 8 bases and J lost 0, with 20 bases in between. The CDR3 is made up of 18 amino acids. In DNA, the CDR3 is TGTGCCAGTTCCCCAACAGGGACCGTTAGCTCTGGGGCCAACGTCCTGACTTTC. Translating gives CASSPTGTVSSGANVLTF.

The chain uses TRBV27 and TRBJ1-4; D may be TRBD1 (6 bases). Trimming took 3 bases from V and 6 from J, leaving 14 bases between them. Germline-derived CDR1 and CDR2 are MNHEY and SMNVEV (reference sequence). CDR3 length equals 15 residues. CDR3 region: CASSFGGGRDEKLFF. CDR3 sequence (DNA): TGTGCCAGCAGTTTTGGAGGGGGGAGGGATGAAAAACTGTTTTTT.

V gene TRBV6-5 combines with J gene TRBJ2-2; D is possibly TRBD2 (6 bases). Germline V gene lookup returns CDR1 MNHEY and CDR2 SVGAGI. V was pared by 2 bases and J by 4 bases, with 8 bases between. The CDR3 length is 14 residues. In DNA, the CDR3 is TGTGCCAGCAGTTACGCGGGGACCACCGGGGAGCTGTTTTTT. Protein sequence: CASSYAGTTGELFF.

This clonotype has more than one count but fewer than ten. V is TRBV7-6 and J is TRBJ2-2, with D tentatively TRBD1 (6 bases). Trimming stripped 5 bases from V and 7 bases from J, with 8 bases between. The CDR3 is made up of 12 amino acids. From germline, CDR1 is SGHVS and CDR2 FNYEAQ. In nucleotides, the CDR3 is TGTGCCAGCAGCCCAGGGGTCGGGGAGCTGTTTTTT. Its protein product is CASSPGVGELFF.

The V gene is TRBV27, the J gene TRBJ1-2, with 8 bases lining up with TRBD1. The CDR3 has 14 residues. CDR1 MNHEY and CDR2 SMNVEV come from the germline V gene (reference sequence). V gave up 5 bases and J gave up 4 bases; unmatched junction bases: 6. The CDR3 is CASSPGGGPYGYTF. CDR3 sequence (DNA): TGTGCCAGCAGTCCAGGGGGCGGGCCCTATGGCTACACCTTC.

Written as DNA, the CDR3 is TGTGCCAGTAGTTTACGGGACAGCAACAATGAGCAGTTCTTC. Translation: CASSLRDSNNEQFF. J is TRBJ2-1 and V is TRBV19; TRBD1 matches at 7 bases. The V gene's germline CDR1 is LNHDA and CDR2 SQIVND (reference sequence). The length of the CDR3 is 14 residues. Trimming cost V 5 bases and J 5 bases; bases outside gene matches: 6.

This clonotype was seen more than once but under ten times. V gene TRBV5-6 combines with J gene TRBJ2-5; a weak D match, TRBD1 (6 bases). The V gene lost 4 bases and the J gene lost 6 bases, with 16 bases spanning the gap. The germline gives CDR1 SGHDT, CDR2 YYEEEE. This CDR3 comprises 14 residues. This CDR3 reads CASSGEGQSQTQYF. The CDR3 bases are TGTGCCAGCAGCGGGGAAGGACAGTCCCAGACCCAGTACTTC.